This T cell receptor (beta chain) was identified during a study of T cell changes during pregnancy in multiple sclerosis. This clone has only one observation. Method: immunoSEQ multiplex PCR; TCRdb's copy keeps in-frame clones and lacks some. The sample has 90,000 to 100,000 clones; 90% to 95% are singletons. Sample: peripheral blood, taken after pregnancy. The clonotype was recovered from a female donor in good health, enrolled as a control in a pregnancy study.

The CDR3 sequence is CASSARRGVRVEQYF. Here the CDR3 DNA reads TGTGCCAGCAGCGCTCGGAGGGGAGTAAGAGTCGAGCAGTACTTC. The chain couples TRBV7-8 to TRBJ2-7; possible D gene TRBD2, 6 bases. V lost 5 bases, J lost 6 bases, and 20 bases lay in between. Germline assignment: CDR1 SGHVS and CDR2 FQNEAQ. There are 15 residues in the CDR3.